This T cell receptor beta chain was documented in a study of identical twins listed by TCRdb under 2016. In terms of the full investigation: To test whether fetal clonotypes persist, this study deep-sequenced TCR alpha and beta repertoires from monozygotic twins, from unrelated adults of various ages, and from cord blood. To rule out contamination, replicate twin experiments were performed at different times with different library preparation protocols. What the research found in general, with its limitations: Out-of-frame TCR alpha sharing in monozygotic twins was systematically underestimated by recombination models, whereas sharing between unrelated individuals was in agreement with the recombination models. Invariant T cells such as MAIT and iNKT could partly confound zero-insertion analyses, although diverse VJ usage argued against such confounding for most clonotypes. Because the same donors could not be followed over many years, the conclusions depended on cross-sectional statistical analysis. Abundant cord blood beta clonotypes had fewer insertions, young adult naive repertoires showed a similar but weaker trend, and memory repertoires showed no such trend. A weaker excess of twin sharing was found in beta out-of-frame sequences because the signal-to-noise ratio was lowered by fewer shared sequences. Out-of-frame TCR alpha sequences shared between twins showed an excess of low generation-probability sequences compared with coincidental sharing between unrelated individuals.

V loses 1 base of germline sequence and J loses 2 bases, and the interval between the two ends is 11 bases. The CDR3 runs 15 amino acids, cysteine and phenylalanine included. Of the read, only the CDR3 DNA is kept; its 45 bases are in frame from base 1. For CDR1 and CDR2, the germline V gene lists MGHRA and YSYEKL. The method behind the library was 5' RACE. Sequencing was performed on an Illumina HiSeq 2000. A universal primer binding site was introduced by template switching, and a unique molecular identifier was present in the final cDNA, enabling accurate counting of TCR cDNA molecules. Specific primers in the conserved constant-segment region were used to synthesize first-strand cDNA for TCR alpha and beta chains. To control for contamination, every cDNA library carried two barcodes: a SMART-Mk sample barcode plus Illumina barcodes. TruSeq adapter sequences and Illumina sample barcodes were added in two successive PCR steps. Sequencing of the TCR alpha and beta cDNA libraries was done on the Illumina HiSeq platform using custom primers. As for the original processing: MiGEC was used to process raw reads and extract unique molecular identifiers, and MiXCR was used to find CDR3 positions. For each individual, recombination models were inferred using an EM algorithm with the repgenHMM and IGoR tools. The tcR package in R was used for shared clonotype analysis, with sharing normalized by the product of cloneset sizes. To study raw recombination free of thymic and clonal selection effects, out-of-frame nonproductive sequences were analyzed. The public reads were reanalyzed by TCRdb: fastp trimming at Q25, MiXCR alignment, in-frame beta chains only. Each entry merges the rows of one CDR3 protein and shows their most common DNA and genes. It is TCRdb's table, rather than the study itself, that gives the V and J calls and clone size. Across this sample there are 1.5 million to 2 million distinct CDR3 sequences, with roughly 35% seen only once. The ten most abundant clones make up under 0.35% of the sample.

Only healthy Caucasian donors were included. Note on this clonotype: Its binding antigen is unknown. No much larger clone exists at a distance of one base, and base qualities are not known.

The receptor chain draws on TRBV4-1 and TRBJ1-2, with the D gene not clear enough to name. The sequenced sample was cord blood. This TCR was sampled from a newborn girl in good health. The CDR3 corresponds to CASSQVVKGNYGYTF. The bases are TGCGCCAGCAGCCAAGTCGTTAAGGGAAACTATGGCTACACCTTC.